One sample yielded the 24 T cell receptor beta chains listed below, sequenced in a study of blood T cell repertoires in COVID-19. Assay: immunoSEQ multiplex PCR; the TCRdb copy retains only in-frame clones and omits some. The data contain fewer than 200,000 clones, around 73% of them singletons. The specimen was PBMCs or T cells enriched from blood (not recorded which). The origin of the receptors is a woman in her fifties or sixties who had recovered from COVID-19.

To note about this clone: A much bigger clone sits one base away, suggesting this may be a read error. The CDR3 DNA sequence: TGTGCCAGCAGCGCGGGGGGGGCAAAAGAGACCCAGTACTTC. Translation: CASSAGGAKETQYF. This sequence joins TRBV11-2 and TRBJ2-5; TRBD2 matches 9 bases. CDR1 and CDR2 from the germline V gene are SGHAT and FQNNGV. This CDR3 contains 14 residues. Germline trimming cut 5 bases from V and 3 bases from J; bases unmatched to any gene: 4. Combining the CDR3 with reference TRBV11-2 and TRBJ2-5 gives the whole variable domain EAGVAQSPRYKIIEKRQSVAFWCNPISGHATLYWYQQILGQGPKLLIQFQNNGVVDDSQLPKDRFSAERLKGVDSTLKIQPAKLEDSAVYLCASSAGGAKETQYFGPGTRLLVL.

CDR3 in DNA: TGTGCCAGCAGCTTGGCAGTTAGCGAGGTCAATGAGCAGTTCTTC. It encodes CASSLAVSEVNEQFF. This chain links TRBV5-4 with TRBJ2-1; D may be TRBD2 (5 bases). The ends were cut back, 0 bases at V and 6 bases at J, with 13 bases in the middle. Germline V gene sequence: CDR1 SGHNT, CDR2 YYREEE (reference sequence). The CDR3 is made up of 15 amino acids.

The chain joins TRBV6-6 to TRBJ2-7; D is possibly TRBD1 (5 bases). Germline assignment: CDR1 MNHNY and CDR2 SVGAGI (reference sequence). V dropped 2 bases and J dropped 7 bases, with 18 bases sitting between them. This CDR3 region has 15 residues. The chain's CDR3 is CASSYGDRYPEEQYF. The CDR3 bases are TGTGCCAGCAGTTACGGTGACAGATATCCTGAGGAGCAGTACTTC.

The chain has TRBV5-1 and TRBJ1-1, with unresolved D. Germline values: CDR1 SGHRS, CDR2 YFSETQ. The V end was cut by 0 bases, the J end by 3 bases, with 12 bases between. The CDR3 extends over 15 amino acids. The chain's CDR3 is CASSLGYPGDTEAFF. The CDR3 region has the DNA TGCGCCAGCAGCTTGGGTTATCCCGGGGACACTGAAGCTTTCTTT. Supplemented by reference TRBV5-1 and TRBJ1-1, the full variable domain reads KAGVTQTPRYLIKTRGQQVTLSCSPISGHRSVSWYQQTPGQGLQFLFEYFSETQRNKGNFPGRFSGRQFSNSRSEMNVSTLELGDSALYLCASSLGYPGDTEAFFGQGTRLTVV.

This chain connects TRBV19 to TRBJ1-4; a weak D match, TRBD1 (6 bases). This CDR3 has 14 amino acids. V dropped 5 bases and J dropped 7 bases, with 14 bases sitting between them. Germline V gives CDR1 LNHDA, CDR2 SQIVND (reference sequence). The CDR3 reads CASSFTGSSEKLFF. CDR3 coding DNA: TGTGCCAGTAGTTTTACAGGGAGTAGTGAAAAACTGTTTTTT.

This clone was counted once. J is TRBJ2-1 and V is TRBV3-1 (or the pseudogene TRBV3-2); D remains unclear. The CDR3 covers 14 residues. Trimming removed 1 base from V and 12 bases from J, with 16 bases in between. CDR1 is LGHDT, CDR2 YNNKEL, per germline (reference sequence). The CDR3 nucleotides read TGTGCCAGCAGCCAAGTCTCCCCTCTTAACGGGCAGTTCTTC. It translates to CASSQVSPLNGQFF.

The chain uses TRBV5-1 and TRBJ2-6, with D hard to call. Germline lookup yields CDR1 SGHRS and CDR2 YFSETQ. The V end was cut by 2 bases, the J end by 7 bases, with 7 bases between. The CDR3 is 13 amino acids. CDR3 sequence reads: CASSFSPANVLTF. CDR3 coding DNA: TGCGCCAGCAGCTTTTCCCCTGCCAACGTCCTGACTTTC.

This chain links TRBV6-5 with TRBJ1-5, with TRBD1 as a possible D gene (5 bases). V was clipped by 7 bases and J by 3 bases, with 16 bases between them. This CDR3 is 15 amino acids long. The V gene's germline CDR1 is MNHEY and CDR2 SVGAGI. The DNA of the CDR3 is TGTGCCAGCAATACCCTCACCAGGGTCAATCAGCCCCAGCATTTT. It specifies CASNTLTRVNQPQHF.

This chain uses TRBV5-5 with TRBJ2-1, with D perhaps TRBD2 (5 bases). Germline values: CDR1 SGHKS, CDR2 YYEKEE (reference sequence). V dropped 4 bases and J dropped 5 bases, with 16 bases sitting between them. The CDR3 runs 15 residues. CDR3: CASSAEGARNNEQFF. CDR3 nucleotides: TGTGCCAGCAGCGCTGAGGGCGCGAGAAACAATGAGCAGTTCTTC.

The chain joins TRBV24-1 to TRBJ2-3; 9 bases fit TRBD2. V was pared by 7 bases and J by 2 bases, with 3 bases of the junction left unmatched. The CDR3 length is 14 residues. Per germline, CDR1 KGHDR and CDR2 SFDVKD. CDR3 in DNA: TGTGCCACCAGGCGGACTAGCGACACAGATACGCAGTATTTT. It is translated as CATRRTSDTDTQYF.

The rearrangement links TRBV7-2 to TRBJ1-2, with 7 bases that match TRBD1. CDR3 length equals 12 residues. Germline CDR1 SGHTA, CDR2 FQGNSA. V was pared by 5 bases and J by 8 bases, with 5 bases of the junction left unmatched. The CDR3 region has the DNA TGTGCCAGCAGCACTAACAGGGGCGGCTACACCTTC. It is translated as CASSTNRGGYTF.

The chain employs TRBV28 and TRBJ2-5, with 10 bases aligning to TRBD1. With V trimmed by 4 bases and J by 5 bases, 16 bases remained unmatched. CDR3 size: 18 residues. Germline V gene sequence: CDR1 MDHEN, CDR2 SYDVKM. The CDR3 loop reads CASSSLLTSGQGHETQYF. CDR3 coding DNA: TGTGCCAGCAGTTCCCTTCTAACATCGGGACAGGGGCACGAGACCCAGTACTTC. The entire variable domain, with the rest obtained from reference TRBV28 and TRBJ2-5, is as follows: DVKVTQSSRYLVKRTGEKVFLECVQDMDHENMFWYRQDPGLGLRLIYFSYDVKMKEKGDIPEGYSVSREKKERFSLILESASTNQTSMYLCASSSLLTSGQGHETQYFGPGTRLLVL.

This chain links TRBV23-1 with TRBJ2-2, with TRBD2 matching over 12 bases. TRBV23-1 is marked as an open reading frame, function uncertain. This CDR3 contains 18 residues. V was clipped by 0 bases and J by 1 base; unmatched bases: 3. CDR3 region: CASSQSSSGRGNTGELFF. DNA of the CDR3: TGCGCCAGCAGTCAATCATCTAGCGGGAGGGGGAACACCGGGGAGCTGTTTTTT.

V and J are TRBV10-2 and TRBJ2-5; no clear D gene. V lost 0 bases and J lost 1, with 9 bases in between. The germline V gene encodes CDR1 WSHSY and CDR2 SAAADI. The CDR3 runs 15 residues. The CDR3 loop reads CASSESSYLQETQYF. The CDR3 DNA reads TGCGCCAGCAGTGAGTCCTCCTATCTCCAAGAGACCCAGTACTTC.

The genes are TRBV6-1 and TRBJ1-2, with no clear D. Trimming removed 2 bases at V and 6 bases at J, with 10 bases between. CDR3 size: 13 residues. Per the germline V gene, CDR1 is MNHNS and CDR2 is SASEGT. The CDR3 spells CASSEWRPHGYTF. The DNA of the CDR3 is TGTGCCAGCAGTGAATGGCGGCCCCATGGCTACACCTTC.

This rearrangement joins TRBV14 to TRBJ1-4; D not certain. Between the trimmed V and J ends, which lost 2 bases and 7 bases, there was a span of 5 bases. Germline CDR1 reads SGHDN; CDR2 reads FVKESK. This CDR3 comprises 12 residues. CDR3 residues: CASSQWSEKLFF. DNA for the CDR3: TGTGCCAGCAGCCAATGGAGTGAAAAACTGTTTTTT. Using reference TRBV14 and TRBJ1-4 for the parts outside the CDR3, the full variable domain is EAGVTQFPSHSVIEKGQTVTLRCDPISGHDNLYWYRRVMGKEIKFLLHFVKESKQDESGMPNNRFLAERTGGTYSTLKVQPAELEDSGVYFCASSQWSEKLFFGSGTQLSVL.

This clone has a handful of counts. The chain carries TRBV30 and TRBJ2-2; the D gene is possibly TRBD2 (6 bases). Germline V gives CDR1 GTSNPN, CDR2 SVGIG (reference sequence). The CDR3 covers 17 residues. V was shortened by 3 bases and J by 1 base, with 18 bases between the two germline ends. For the CDR3, the DNA is TGTGCCTGGAGCTCTTATTATCGAGCGGGGAACACCGGGGAGCTGTTTTTT. It translates to CAWSSYYRAGNTGELFF.

This clone was picked up one time. The V and J genes are TRBV28 and TRBJ2-7; no firm D call. The CDR3 runs to 14 residues. Deletions cut 2 bases from V and 0 bases from J, with 8 bases between. From germline, CDR1 is MDHEN and CDR2 SYDVKM. CDR3 DNA: TGTGCCAGCAGTTTAACAACAAGCTCCTACGAGCAGTACTTC. It yields the protein CASSLTTSSYEQYF.

This clone was counted between two and nine times. The rearrangement joins TRBV13 to TRBJ2-1, with 10 bases that match TRBD2. Germline-derived CDR1 and CDR2 are PRHDT and FYEKMQ (reference sequence). V lost 1 base and J lost 0; bases outside the gene matches: 9. The length of the CDR3 is 19 residues. The CDR3 DNA follows: TGTGCCAGCAGCTTAGTTCGAGCGGGAGGGATCAGCTCCTACAATGAGCAGTTCTTC. It is translated as CASSLVRAGGISSYNEQFF.

The chain combines TRBV19 with TRBJ1-2, with 10 bases identical to TRBD1. Germline-derived CDR1 and CDR2 are LNHDA and SQIVND (reference sequence). CDR3 length: 17 amino acids. J lost 4 bases, V lost 3 bases, and 11 bases had no gene match. The CDR3 sequence is CASSMFSGQGNLYGYTF. The CDR3 DNA reads TGTGCCAGTAGTATGTTCTCGGGACAGGGGAATCTCTATGGCTACACCTTC.

On this clone: One end of the junction is discordant with germline, which a read error may explain. The V and J genes are TRBV5-1 and TRBJ2-1; 8 bases match TRBD1. The CDR3 consists of 17 residues. Germline CDR1 reads SGHRS; CDR2 reads YFSETQ. CDR3 amino acids: CASSLERTGPLGNEQFF. Written as DNA, the CDR3 is TGCGCCAGCAGTTTGGAGCGGACAGGGCCCCTGGGGAATGAGCAGTTCTTC.

J is TRBJ1-1 and V is TRBV5-4, with D tentatively TRBD1 (5 bases). Looked up from germline, CDR1 is SGHNT and CDR2 is YYREEE (reference sequence). V dropped 0 bases and J dropped 3 bases, with 9 bases sitting between them. The CDR3 is made up of 14 amino acids. Here the CDR3 DNA reads TGTGCCAGCAGCTTGGCGGGGGGGGACACTGAAGCTTTCTTT. It translates to CASSLAGGDTEAFF.

This sequence joins TRBV10-3 and TRBJ2-1; 7 bases align to TRBD1. CDR1 and CDR2 from the germline V gene are ENHRY and SYGVKD. The trim removed 3 bases at V and 4 bases at J, leaving 3 bases unmatched. The CDR3 consists of 14 residues. DNA of the CDR3: TGTGCCATCAGTGAAGGGACAGATTACAATGAGCAGTTCTTC. Its protein is CAISEGTDYNEQFF.

The gene calls are TRBV28 and TRBJ1-5; a possible D gene is TRBD1 (6 bases). This CDR3 region has 15 residues. V lost 7 bases to trimming and J lost 1 base, with 14 bases between them. Germline-derived CDR1 and CDR2 are MDHEN and SYDVKM. The CDR3, as DNA: TGTGCCAGCACCACTCGAAGGGGGAGCAATCAGCCCCAGCATTTT. Its translation: CASTTRRGSNQPQHF.